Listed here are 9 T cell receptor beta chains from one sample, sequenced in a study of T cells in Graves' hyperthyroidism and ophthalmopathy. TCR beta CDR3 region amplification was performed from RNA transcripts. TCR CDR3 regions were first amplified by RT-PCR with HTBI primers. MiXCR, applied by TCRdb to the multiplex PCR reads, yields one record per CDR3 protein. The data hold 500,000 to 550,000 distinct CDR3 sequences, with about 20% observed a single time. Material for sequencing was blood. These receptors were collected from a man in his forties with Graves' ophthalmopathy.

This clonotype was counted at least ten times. CDR3 in DNA: TGTGCCTGGAGCATCAAAGTTTACAATTCACCCCTCCACTTT. It yields the protein CAWSIKVYNSPLHF. V is TRBV30 and J is TRBJ1-6; D gene unclear. The CDR3 runs to 14 residues. V was trimmed by 3 bases and J by 7 bases, leaving 13 bases between them. Germline lookup yields CDR1 GTSNPN and CDR2 SVGIG (reference sequence).

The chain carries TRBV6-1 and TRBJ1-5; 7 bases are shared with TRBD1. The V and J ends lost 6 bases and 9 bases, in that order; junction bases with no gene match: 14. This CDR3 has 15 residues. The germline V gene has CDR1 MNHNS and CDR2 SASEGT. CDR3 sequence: CASSHPGQTLWPQHF. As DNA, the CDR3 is TGTGCCAGCAGCCACCCGGGACAGACCTTGTGGCCCCAGCATTTT.

The CDR3 DNA is TGTGCCAGCAGTTACGACGTCTTCTATGGCTACACCTTC. Translation gives CASSYDVFYGYTF. The chain employs TRBV6-2 or TRBV6-3 and TRBJ1-2; no definite D call. This CDR3 comprises 13 residues. The germline V and J ends were trimmed by 2 bases and 4 bases, with 8 bases remaining between them. Germline CDR1 reads MNHEY; CDR2 reads SVGEGT.

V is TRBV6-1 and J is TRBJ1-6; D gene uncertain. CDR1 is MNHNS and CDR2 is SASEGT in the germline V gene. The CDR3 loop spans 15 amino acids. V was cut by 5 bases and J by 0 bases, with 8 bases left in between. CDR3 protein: CASSWTGSYNSPLHF. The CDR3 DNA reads TGTGCCAGCAGTTGGACGGGCTCCTATAATTCACCCCTCCACTTT.

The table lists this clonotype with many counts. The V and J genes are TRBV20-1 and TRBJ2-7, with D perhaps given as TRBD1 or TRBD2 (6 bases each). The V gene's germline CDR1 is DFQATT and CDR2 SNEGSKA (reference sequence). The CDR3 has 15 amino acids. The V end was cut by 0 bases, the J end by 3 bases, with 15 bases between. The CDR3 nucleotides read TGCAGTGCTAGAGAATGGGGGGCCGGTAGCTACGAGCAGTACTTC. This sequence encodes CSAREWGAGSYEQYF.

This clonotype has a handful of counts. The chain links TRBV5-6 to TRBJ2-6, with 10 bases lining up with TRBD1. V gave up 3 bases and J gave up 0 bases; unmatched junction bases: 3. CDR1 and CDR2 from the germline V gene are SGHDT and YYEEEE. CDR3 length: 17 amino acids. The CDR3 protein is CASSWGQGISGANVLTF. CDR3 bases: TGTGCCAGCAGCTGGGGACAGGGGATCTCTGGGGCCAACGTCCTGACTTTC.

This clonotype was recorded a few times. The CDR3 DNA reads as TGCAGTGCTAGGGGGACAGCGAACTATGGCTACACCTTC. It translates to CSARGTANYGYTF. The V gene is TRBV20-1, the J gene TRBJ1-2; TRBD1 matches 7 bases. Germline V gives CDR1 DFQATT, CDR2 SNEGSKA (reference sequence). The CDR3 contains 13 residues. The J segment lost 2 bases and the V segment lost 3 bases, leaving 3 bases of the junction unmatched.

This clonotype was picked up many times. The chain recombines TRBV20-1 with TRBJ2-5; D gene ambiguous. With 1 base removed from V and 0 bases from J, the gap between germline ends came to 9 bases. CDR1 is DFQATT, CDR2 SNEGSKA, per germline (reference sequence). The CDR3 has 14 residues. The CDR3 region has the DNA TGCAGTGCTAGAGTGGTGGTAGACCAAGAGACCCAGTACTTC. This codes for CSARVVVDQETQYF.

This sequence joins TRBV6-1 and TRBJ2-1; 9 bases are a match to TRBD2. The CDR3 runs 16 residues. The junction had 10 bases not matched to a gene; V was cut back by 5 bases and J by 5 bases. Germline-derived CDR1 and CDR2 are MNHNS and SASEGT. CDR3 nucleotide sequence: TGTGCCAGCAGTTCCTTGGGACTAGCCCCTGACAATGAGCAGTTCTTC. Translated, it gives CASSSLGLAPDNEQFF.